A selection of T cell receptor beta chains follows, all from one sample in a study of blood T cell repertoires in COVID-19. This table comes from immunoSEQ multiplex PCR, and its TCRdb copy is limited to in-frame clones, with some not included. The sample has 200,000 to 300,000 clones; more than 85% are singletons. Sequencing was done on a sample of peripheral blood. The receptors here all came from a young adult with COVID-19, enrolled during active disease. Both conserved end residues are trimmed from each CDR3.

v_gene | CDR3aa
TRBV5-1 | ASSNAHGTSANNEQF
TRBV18 | ASYRQMNTEAF
TRBV28 | ASRSGGSSYEQY
TRBV21-1 | ASTYQVDSREKLF
TRBV6-5 | ASSYSGGRSYEQY
TRBV4-1 | ASSQPTDTQY
TRBV6-5 | ASSYGAEPGGYT
TRBV6-5 | ASRIQGASNQPQH
TRBV18 | ASSLRSLDRGEGNTEAF
TRBV28 | ASSFSSETEIYSNQPQH
TRBV11-3 | ASSLGLAGEADTQY
TRBV10-3 | AISEVAGGTDTQY
TRBV12-5 | ASGFSGTSGTQY
TRBV9 | ASSVVGGTSAGELF
TRBV3-1/TRBV3-2 | ASSQSRTSTDTQY
TRBV5-1 | ASSPRMGGRAEAF
TRBV5-1 | ASSTGQGSTNEKLF
TRBV19 | ASSMGTGGYEQY
TRBV10-2 | ASSEGGSTDTQY
TRBV4-2 | ASSHEQGGDYGYT
TRBV5-6 | ASSLQGLGEPQH
TRBV30 | AWNTGVGTEAF
TRBV29-1 | SVTGRMRETQY
TRBV24-1 | ATSDWGTVSFSPMWNSPLH
TRBV5-6 | ASSFGQGGQPQH
TRBV9 | ASSVIGGQETQY
TRBV19 | ASSIMSDYFSGNTIY
TRBV5-6 | ASSFILSGTEAF
TRBV4-1 | ASSQGEGRSYEQY